This T cell receptor beta chain stems from a study of T cell responses to AZD1222 COVID-19 vaccine. The repertoire was sequenced with immunoSEQ multiplex PCR; TCRdb's copy has only in-frame clones and lacks some. This table holds approximately 110,000 clones, roughly 90% found once. Study-wide results and limits: Seropositive at baseline were only a handful of AZD1222 recipients. The repertoires were collected only after the peak T cell response. Spike as a whole was targeted by vaccine-associated CD4 TCRs, dominant at 160-218 and 743-854. Targeting of unmutated variant regions was reportedly seen in nearly half of spike-specific TCRs.

The V and J ends lost 4 bases and 7 bases respectively, with 14 bases between them. The CDR3 is 13 amino acids. Germline loops: CDR1 LNHNV, CDR2 YYDKDF (reference sequence). In regard to this clone: Antigen unknown.

This chain joins TRBV15 and TRBJ2-7; D not resolved. The sequences come from peripheral blood, collected on day 0 of AZD1222 vaccination. The TCR sequence derives from an adult in good health. In DNA, the CDR3 is TGTGCCACCAGCACCCTGATTTTGCGGGAGCAGTACTTC. This gives the protein CATSTLILREQYF.